This T cell receptor (beta chain) originates from a study of blood T cell repertoires in COVID-19. Study at large: Samples taken during acute and convalescent COVID-19 were collected in the United States, Italy and Spain.

CDR1 SGHAT and CDR2 FQNNGV come from the germline V gene. V was clipped by 3 bases and J by 16 bases; unmatched bases: 5. The CDR3 totals 11 residues. Authors' processing steps: Estimation of nucleated cell counts relied on the amplification of reference gene primers. TCRdb keeps only in-frame clones here, not all; method: immunoSEQ multiplex PCR. The DNA was the basis for D and trimming; V, J and clone size are from that table. The profile shows under 200,000 clones, 80% to 90% of them singletons. The sample consisted of peripheral blood. The clonotype originates from a woman aged 70-85 years who had recovered from COVID-19. This rearrangement joins TRBV11-2 to TRBJ2-4, with 8 bases that match TRBD1. The CDR3 here is CASSFPTGVYF. The CDR3 DNA sequence: TGTGCCAGCAGCTTCCCGACAGGGGTATACTTC.